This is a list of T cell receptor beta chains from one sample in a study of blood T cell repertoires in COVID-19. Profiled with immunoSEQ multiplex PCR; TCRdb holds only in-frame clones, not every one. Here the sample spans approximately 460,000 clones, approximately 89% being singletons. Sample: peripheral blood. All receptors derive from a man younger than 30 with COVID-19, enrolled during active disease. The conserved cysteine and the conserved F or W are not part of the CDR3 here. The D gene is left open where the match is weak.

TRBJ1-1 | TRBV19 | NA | ASSIFWGGTEAF
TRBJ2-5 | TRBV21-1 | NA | ASHGTLQETQY
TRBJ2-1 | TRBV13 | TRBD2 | ASSPRLAGVNEQF
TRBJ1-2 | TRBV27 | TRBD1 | ASSLLQGQGDYT
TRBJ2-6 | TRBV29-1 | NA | SVSGFSGANVLT
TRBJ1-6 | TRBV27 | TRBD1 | ASSLTGALNSPLH
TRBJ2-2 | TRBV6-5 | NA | ASSYSRGELF
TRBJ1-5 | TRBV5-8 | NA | ASSLSGTRDQPQH
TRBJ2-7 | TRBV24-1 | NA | ATSDFRDYHEQY
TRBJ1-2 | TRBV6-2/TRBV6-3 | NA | ASSYPGGSYT
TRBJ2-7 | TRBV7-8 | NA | ASSVGLYEQY
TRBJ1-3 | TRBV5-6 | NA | ASSLFGGNTIY
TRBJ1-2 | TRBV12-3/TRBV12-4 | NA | ASSLGVRDYT
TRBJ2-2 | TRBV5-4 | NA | ASSSTSRAPGELF